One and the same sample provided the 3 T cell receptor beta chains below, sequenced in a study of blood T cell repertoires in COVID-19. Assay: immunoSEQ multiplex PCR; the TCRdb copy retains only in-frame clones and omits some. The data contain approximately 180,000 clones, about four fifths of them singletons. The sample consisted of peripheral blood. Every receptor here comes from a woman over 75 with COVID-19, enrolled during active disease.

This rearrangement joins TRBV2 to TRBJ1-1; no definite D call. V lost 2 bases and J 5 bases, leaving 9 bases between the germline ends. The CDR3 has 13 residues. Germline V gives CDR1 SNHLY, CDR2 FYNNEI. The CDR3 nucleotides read TGTGCCAGCAGTGAACTGGGCGAGACTGAAGCTTTCTTT. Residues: CASSELGETEAFF.

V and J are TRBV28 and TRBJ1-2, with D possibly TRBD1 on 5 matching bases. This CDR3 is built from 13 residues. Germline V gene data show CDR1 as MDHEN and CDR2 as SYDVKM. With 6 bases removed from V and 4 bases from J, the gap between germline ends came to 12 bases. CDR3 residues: CASSPGQRYGYTF. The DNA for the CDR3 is TGTGCCAGCAGCCCCGGACAACGCTATGGCTACACCTTC.

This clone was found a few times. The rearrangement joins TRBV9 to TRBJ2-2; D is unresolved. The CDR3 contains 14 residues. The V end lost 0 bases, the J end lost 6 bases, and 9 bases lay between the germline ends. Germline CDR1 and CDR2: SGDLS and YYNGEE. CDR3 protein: CASSVVGSAGELFF. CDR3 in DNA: TGTGCCAGCAGCGTAGTCGGTAGTGCCGGGGAGCTGTTTTTT.